Following are 27 T cell receptor beta chains from one sample sequenced in a study of T-cell reconstitution after alpha-beta-depleted transplantation in children. During its preparation, the TCRbeta library received unique molecular identifiers. TCRdb itself ran the PCR reads through MiXCR, one entry per CDR3 protein. Of 190,000 or so distinct CDR3 sequences in the sample, more than 14% were seen once. The sample here was PBMCs from the stem cell graft donor, taken from the stem cell graft. These receptors all come from a human donor who donated a stem cell graft to a child with acute lymphoblastic leukemia.

V usage is TRBV3-1 and J usage is TRBJ2-1, with 11 bases that match TRBD2. The CDR3 sequence is 15 residues long. The junction had 3 bases not matched to a gene; V was cut back by 3 bases and J by 5 bases. The germline V gene encodes CDR1 LGHDT and CDR2 YNNKEL (reference sequence). The CDR3 sequence: CASSQLLAGDNEQFF. The CDR3 DNA is TGTGCCAGCAGCCAGTTACTAGCGGGAGACAATGAGCAGTTCTTC.

This clonotype was counted a few times. The rearrangement uses TRBV20-1 and TRBJ2-2; D unclear. Germline assignment: CDR1 DFQATT and CDR2 SNEGSKA (reference sequence). The CDR3 sequence is 13 residues long. Trimming stripped 3 bases from V and 6 bases from J, with 11 bases between. CDR3 in DNA: TGCAGTGCTAGGGACCCTGTTTCCGGGGAGCTGTTTTTT. Translated: CSARDPVSGELFF.

This clonotype was seen just once. The CDR3 DNA reads as TGCAGTGCTCCCCGGAATTTAGGCTCCTACGAGCAGTACTTC. It specifies CSAPRNLGSYEQYF. V is TRBV20-1 and J is TRBJ2-7; D unclear. The CDR3 loop spans 14 amino acids. V lost 5 bases and J lost 0, with 14 bases in between. Germline values: CDR1 DFQATT, CDR2 SNEGSKA (reference sequence).

The J gene is TRBJ2-4, the V gene TRBV28; tentatively, D is TRBD1 (5 bases). Germline CDR1 reads MDHEN; CDR2 reads SYDVKM. The length of the CDR3 is 15 residues. The V end was cut by 3 bases, the J end by 2 bases, with 11 bases between. CDR3 DNA: TGTGCCAGCAGTTTGTCAGGGTCGACCAAAAACATTCAGTACTTC. Residues: CASSLSGSTKNIQYF.

There are many counts of this clonotype. The V call is TRBV6-5, the J call TRBJ2-7; 9 nucleotides align to TRBD1. Germline assignment: CDR1 MNHEY and CDR2 SVGAGI. This CDR3 has 14 residues. J gave up 3 bases and V 6 bases, and 6 bases lay outside the gene matches. The CDR3, as DNA: TGTGCCAGCAGCCCCCGGGACAGGGACTACGAGCAGTACTTC. Its protein is CASSPRDRDYEQYF.

There are many counts of this clonotype. The CDR3 loop is CASSLDRRGSGELFF. Written as DNA, the CDR3 is TGCGCCAGCAGCCTGGACCGCCGCGGTTCCGGGGAGCTGTTTTTT. This rearrangement joins TRBV5-1 to TRBJ2-2; no clear D gene. Per germline, CDR1 SGHRS and CDR2 YFSETQ. This CDR3 spans 15 amino acids. V lost 4 bases to trimming and J lost 6 bases, with 16 bases between them.

This clonotype was detected ten times or more. The J gene is TRBJ1-5, the V gene TRBV25-1; D gene ambiguous. V lost 2 bases and J lost 3, with 17 bases in between. Germline-derived CDR1 and CDR2 are MGHDK and SYGVNS. The CDR3 length is 17 residues. The CDR3 region is CASSEREGGQNNQPQHF. For the CDR3, the DNA is TGTGCCAGCAGTGAAAGGGAGGGAGGGCAGAACAATCAGCCCCAGCATTTT.

This clonotype occurred many times. The V and J genes are TRBV11-2 and TRBJ2-1; 8 bases are shared with TRBD2. Looked up from germline, CDR1 is SGHAT and CDR2 is FQNNGV. J lost 8 bases, V lost 2 bases, and 5 bases had no gene match. The length of the CDR3 is 14 residues. This CDR3 reads CASSLTSGSDEQFF. CDR3 nucleotides: TGTGCCAGCAGCTTAACAAGCGGGAGCGATGAGCAGTTCTTC.

This chain connects TRBV27 to TRBJ1-4; weak D call: TRBD1 (5 bases). Germline assignment: CDR1 MNHEY and CDR2 SMNVEV (reference sequence). V lost 6 bases to trimming and J lost 0 bases, with 14 bases between them. The CDR3 covers 16 residues. CDR3 sequence reads: CASRFVQDSTNEKLFF. The CDR3 coding sequence is TGTGCCAGCAGATTTGTACAGGACTCAACTAATGAAAAACTGTTTTTT.

This clonotype was counted at least ten times. V and J are TRBV12-3 or TRBV12-4 and TRBJ2-4; TRBD2 matches at 9 bases. Trimming cost V 3 bases and J 1 base; bases outside gene matches: 7. The CDR3 runs 17 residues. The CDR3 spells CASSFYGSGSAKNIQYF. The CDR3 DNA sequence: TGTGCCAGCAGTTTTTATGGTAGCGGGAGTGCCAAAAACATTCAGTACTTC.

The V and J genes are TRBV29-1 and TRBJ2-5, with 7 bases that match TRBD2. This CDR3 comprises 12 residues. Germline CDR1 and CDR2: SQVTM and ANQGSEA. Losses at the gene ends were 3 bases for V and 5 bases for J; bases not matched to a gene: 3. The DNA for the CDR3 is TGCAGCGTTGAGGGGGGGAGGGAGACCCAGTACTTC. Its protein is CSVEGGRETQYF.

This clonotype showed up many times. V gene TRBV10-3 combines with J gene TRBJ2-7; TRBD2 aligns across 15 bases. This CDR3 contains 16 residues. Germline lookup yields CDR1 ENHRY and CDR2 SYGVKD. Trimming cost V 4 bases and J 1 base; bases outside gene matches: 2. The CDR3 DNA reads TGTGCCATCAGTGCGGGACTAGCGGGAGGATCCTACGAGCAGTACTTC. Protein product: CAISAGLAGGSYEQYF.

This clonotype was seen many times. J is TRBJ1-1 and V is TRBV6-6, with D maybe TRBD1 (5 bases). The V and J ends lost 0 bases and 9 bases respectively, with 8 bases between them. This CDR3 comprises 12 residues. From germline, CDR1 is MNHNY and CDR2 SVGAGI (reference sequence). The CDR3 nucleotides are TGTGCCAGCAGTTACTCGTCAGGGCAAGCTTTCTTT. Its protein is CASSYSSGQAFF.

This clonotype was recorded a few times. This chain links TRBV12-3 or TRBV12-4 with TRBJ1-1; 10 bases agree with TRBD1. This CDR3 is built from 17 residues. V trimming: 3 bases; J trimming: 0 bases; junction bases outside the gene matches: 7. The CDR3 is CASSLGTGAVLNTEAFF. The DNA for the CDR3 is TGTGCCAGCAGTTTGGGGACAGGGGCCGTCTTGAACACTGAAGCTTTCTTT.

This clonotype has ten or more counts. This chain connects TRBV28 to TRBJ2-7, with 8 bases lining up with TRBD1. The CDR3 loop spans 15 amino acids. Germline-derived CDR1 and CDR2 are MDHEN and SYDVKM. The J segment lost 7 bases and the V segment lost 3 bases, leaving 11 bases of the junction unmatched. The CDR3 DNA follows: TGTGCCAGCAGTTTTATCGGACAGGGTACTATAGAGCAGTACTTC. Translation: CASSFIGQGTIEQYF. The complete variable domain, with remaining parts taken from reference TRBV28 and TRBJ2-7, reads DVKVTQSSRYLVKRTGEKVFLECVQDMDHENMFWYRQDPGLGLRLIYFSYDVKMKEKGDIPEGYSVSREKKERFSLILESASTNQTSMYLCASSFIGQGTIEQYFGPGTRLTVT.

This clonotype was seen repeatedly, ten times or more. V usage is TRBV5-1 and J usage is TRBJ2-1, with a tentative D call TRBD2 (5 bases). Per the germline V gene, CDR1 is SGHRS and CDR2 is YFSETQ. The germline V and J ends were trimmed by 5 bases and 0 bases, with 24 bases remaining between them. The CDR3 has 19 amino acids. CDR3 coding DNA: TGCGCCAGCAGGCTGGTAGTGAATCTCTTGGGGAGCTCCTACAATGAGCAGTTCTTC. Its protein product is CASRLVVNLLGSSYNEQFF.

This clonotype showed up many times. The chain joins TRBV2 to TRBJ1-2, with D possibly being TRBD1 (5 bases). This CDR3 has 14 amino acids. CDR1 SNHLY and CDR2 FYNNEI come from the germline V gene. Trimming took 4 bases from V and 0 from J, leaving 9 bases between them. The CDR3 sequence is CASSVGGTNYGYTF. CDR3 coding DNA: TGTGCCAGCAGTGTTGGGGGGACTAACTATGGCTACACCTTC.

This clonotype appeared a few times. The rearrangement joins TRBV5-1 to TRBJ1-2; TRBD1 might be the D (6 bases). The V and J ends lost 4 bases and 4 bases respectively, with 14 bases between them. The CDR3 runs 14 residues. Per germline, CDR1 SGHRS and CDR2 YFSETQ. The DNA for the CDR3 is TGCGCCAGCAGCACCGGGACAATCCCCTATGGCTACACCTTC. It is translated as CASSTGTIPYGYTF. Complete variable domain (other parts from reference TRBV5-1 and TRBJ1-2): KAGVTQTPRYLIKTRGQQVTLSCSPISGHRSVSWYQQTPGQGLQFLFEYFSETQRNKGNFPGRFSGRQFSNSRSEMNVSTLELGDSALYLCASSTGTIPYGYTFGSGTRLTVV.

This clonotype was observed many times. The chain links TRBV12-3 or TRBV12-4 to TRBJ2-6; 7 bases are a match to TRBD2. CDR3 length: 18 residues. With V trimmed by 3 bases and J by 0 bases, 8 bases remained unmatched. CDR3 region: CASSFRTRTSSGANVLTF. For the CDR3, the DNA is TGTGCCAGCAGTTTCCGGACTAGAACGAGCTCTGGGGCCAACGTCCTGACTTTC.

V and J are TRBV20-1 and TRBJ2-5; 12 bases are shared with TRBD2. V shed 0 bases, J shed 4 bases, and the junction held 3 bases outside the gene matches. The germline CDR1 and CDR2 sequences are DFQATT and SNEGSKA (reference sequence). The CDR3 is made up of 15 amino acids. In DNA form, the CDR3 reads TGCAGTGCTAGAGATCGACTAGCGGGAGTAGAGACCCAGTACTTC. Translated: CSARDRLAGVETQYF.

With respect to this clonotype: A much larger clone differs from this one at a single base, so this may be a read error. V is TRBV4-1 and J is TRBJ2-5, with D perhaps TRBD2 (5 bases). This CDR3 has 16 amino acids. V gave up 2 bases and J gave up 5 bases, with 18 bases separating them. In germline, CDR1 is MGHRA, CDR2 YSYEKL. The CDR3 region is CASSQRFGGSHETQYF. The DNA of the CDR3 is TGCGCCAGCAGCCAAAGGTTCGGCGGGTCCCACGAGACCCAGTACTTC.

With respect to this clonotype: This may arise from a read error, as a much more abundant clone is one base away. The chain has TRBV3-1 and TRBJ2-2; either TRBD1 or TRBD2 may supply D (6 bases each). Germline CDR1 LGHDT, CDR2 YNNKEL (reference sequence). The ends were cut back, 0 bases at V and 7 bases at J, with 18 bases in the middle. This CDR3 is 17 amino acids long. The CDR3 reads CASSQDEWGARSGELFF. The CDR3 region has the DNA TGTGCCAGCAGCCAAGATGAATGGGGGGCCAGGAGCGGGGAGCTGTTTTTT.

Regarding this clonotype: A read error may account for a junction end that differs from germline. The chain has TRBV30 and TRBJ2-5, with TRBD2 as a possible D gene (6 bases). From germline, CDR1 is GTSNPN and CDR2 SVGIG (reference sequence). The CDR3 consists of 15 residues. In nucleotides, the CDR3 is TGTGCCTGGAGTACTCCCGGGACTCTCAGGAAGACCCACTACTTC. It specifies CAWSTPGTLRKTHYF.

This clonotype was counted only a few times. Written as DNA, the CDR3 is TGCGCCAGCACTCCGGGACTCGAGTCCTACGAGCAGTACTTC. Its translation is CASTPGLESYEQYF. The chain combines TRBV5-1 with TRBJ2-7; D is perhaps TRBD2 (6 bases). Germline V gene lookup returns CDR1 SGHRS and CDR2 YFSETQ. The CDR3 consists of 14 residues. Between the trimmed V and J ends, which lost 6 bases and 1 base, there was a span of 14 bases.

The chain is built from TRBV12-3 or TRBV12-4 and TRBJ1-1, with D unclear. Deletions cut 2 bases from V and 0 bases from J, with 10 bases between. The CDR3 loop spans 15 amino acids. In DNA form, the CDR3 reads TGTGCCAGCAGTTTAATTGAGGACTTGAACACTGAAGCTTTCTTT. Protein: CASSLIEDLNTEAFF.

The rearrangement links TRBV12-3 or TRBV12-4 to TRBJ2-4; D remains ambiguous. Trimming took off 8 bases at V and 0 bases at J, with 8 bases between the two ends. The CDR3 has 13 residues. The DNA for the CDR3 is TGTGCCAGCCGCCTACTAGCCAAAAACATTCAGTACTTC. Its protein product is CASRLLAKNIQYF.

This clonotype was counted ten times or more. The V call is TRBV2, the J call TRBJ1-1; 7 nucleotides align to TRBD1. Germline trimming cut 6 bases from V and 7 bases from J; bases unmatched to any gene: 11. This CDR3 comprises 14 residues. The germline V gene has CDR1 SNHLY and CDR2 FYNNEI. The DNA for the CDR3 is TGTGCCAGCAGCGAACCCACAGGGGTGGTTGAAGCTTTCTTT. It translates to CASSEPTGVVEAFF. Full variable domain (missing parts from reference TRBV2 and TRBJ1-1): EPEVTQTPSHQVTQMGQEVILRCVPISNHLYFYWYRQILGQKVEFLVSFYNNEISEKSEIFDDQFSVERPDGSNFTLKIRSTKLEDSAMYFCASSEPTGVVEAFFGQGTRLTVV.